These T cell receptor beta chains were read from a single sample in a study of blood T cells in healthy people across ages. MiXCR, applied by TCRdb to the 5' RACE reads, yields one record per CDR3 protein. Among about 400,000 distinct CDR3 sequences listed, 50% to 60% were seen once. Sequenced input: blood. Receptors originate from a man in his fifties or sixties in good health. The conserved cysteine and the conserved F or W are not part of the CDR3 here.

length	V	J	CDR3
12	TRBV7-9	TRBJ2-7	ASSPFQGPYEQY
11	TRBV19	TRBJ2-5	ATKSGAQETQY
11	TRBV20-1	TRBJ2-5	SAKELPQETQY
14	TRBV3-1	TRBJ2-7	ASSQPNTANSYEQY
13	TRBV12-3/TRBV12-4	TRBJ1-5	ASSFQRQGGGPQH
12	TRBV29-1	TRBJ1-2	SDQGLDADYGYT
13	TRBV7-6	TRBJ1-1	ASSPRGGMNTEAF
14	TRBV9	TRBJ2-1	ANSVRLAGAYNEQF
14	TRBV18	TRBJ1-2	ASSPRRSRVDYGYT
12	TRBV27	TRBJ2-5	ASSFRDGKETQY
12	TRBV9	TRBJ2-2	ASSVQGYTGELF
9	TRBV7-9	TRBJ2-3	ASSFADTQY
13	TRBV11-1	TRBJ1-1	ASSLPRTGNTEAF
14	TRBV6-6	TRBJ2-3	ASSRLTRGGNCMQY
14	TRBV7-2	TRBJ2-1	ASSSRGGGLYNEQF
13	TRBV7-2	TRBJ2-5	ASSTGLAGQETQY
14	TRBV7-9	TRBJ2-5	ASSLTVGQQQETQY
11	TRBV29-1	TRBJ2-3	SADRGRTDTQY
10	TRBV12-3/TRBV12-4	TRBJ1-1	ASSPGVTEAF
11	TRBV20-1	TRBJ1-2	SARAGSGYGYT
15	TRBV4-1	TRBJ2-1	ASSRRDLGFVSGEQF
13	TRBV4-1	TRBJ1-6	ASSQVDRDVSPLH